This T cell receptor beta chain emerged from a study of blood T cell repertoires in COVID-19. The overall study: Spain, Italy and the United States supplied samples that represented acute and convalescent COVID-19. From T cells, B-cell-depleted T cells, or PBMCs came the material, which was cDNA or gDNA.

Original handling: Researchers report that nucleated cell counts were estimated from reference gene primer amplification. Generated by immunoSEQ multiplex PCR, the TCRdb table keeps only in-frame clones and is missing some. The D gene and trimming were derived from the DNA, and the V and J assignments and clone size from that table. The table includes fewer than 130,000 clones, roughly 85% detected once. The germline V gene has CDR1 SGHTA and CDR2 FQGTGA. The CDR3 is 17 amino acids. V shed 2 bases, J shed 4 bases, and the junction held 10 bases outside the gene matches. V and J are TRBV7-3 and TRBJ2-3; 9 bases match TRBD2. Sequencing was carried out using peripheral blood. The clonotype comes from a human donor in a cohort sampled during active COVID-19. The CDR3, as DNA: TGTGCCAGCAGCTTAGGACCCGCGGGGGGGTATCCAGATACGCAGTATTTT. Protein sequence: CASSLGPAGGYPDTQYF.